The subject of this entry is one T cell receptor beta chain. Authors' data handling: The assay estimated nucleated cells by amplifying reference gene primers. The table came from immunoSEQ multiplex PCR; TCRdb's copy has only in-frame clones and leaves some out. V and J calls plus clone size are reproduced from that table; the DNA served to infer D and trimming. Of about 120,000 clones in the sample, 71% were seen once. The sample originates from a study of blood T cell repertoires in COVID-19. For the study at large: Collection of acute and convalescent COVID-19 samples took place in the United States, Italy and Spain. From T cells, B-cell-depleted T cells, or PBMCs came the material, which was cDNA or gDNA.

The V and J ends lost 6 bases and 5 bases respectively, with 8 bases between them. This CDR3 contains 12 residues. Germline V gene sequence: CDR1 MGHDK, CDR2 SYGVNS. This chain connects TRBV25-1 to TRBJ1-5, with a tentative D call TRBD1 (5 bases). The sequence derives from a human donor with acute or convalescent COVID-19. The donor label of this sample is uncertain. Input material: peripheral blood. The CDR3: CASRQGDQPQHF. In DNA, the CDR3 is TGTGCCAGCAGGCAGGGCGATCAGCCCCAGCATTTT.